The 10 T cell receptor beta chains in this list originate from one sample, sequenced in a study of T cell repertoires in cytomegalovirus infection. TCRdb processed the reads anew with MiXCR; each CDR3 protein has one entry. The top ten hold approximately 3% of the sample, which has 150,000 to 200,000 distinct CDR3 sequences, roughly a fifth seen once. Specimen: PBMCs. These receptors came from a human donor in good health (CMV status not recorded). Some clones in this sample may be carry-over from other donors' samples.

This clonotype was found a few times. J is TRBJ2-1 and V is TRBV28; TRBD2 matches 12 bases. This CDR3 region has 16 residues. V lost 5 bases, J lost 5 bases, and 7 bases stayed unmatched. Germline V gene lookup returns CDR1 MDHEN and CDR2 SYDVKM. As DNA, the CDR3 is TGTGCCAGCAGTCTTACTAGCGGGAGGATCAACAATGAGCAGTTCTTC. This encodes CASSLTSGRINNEQFF. The full variable domain, rest sourced from reference TRBV28 and TRBJ2-1, is DVKVTQSSRYLVKRTGEKVFLECVQDMDHENMFWYRQDPGLGLRLIYFSYDVKMKEKGDIPEGYSVSREKKERFSLILESASTNQTSMYLCASSLTSGRINNEQFFGPGTRLTVL.

This chain connects TRBV28 to TRBJ1-1, with 7 bases lining up with TRBD1. The CDR3 loop spans 14 amino acids. Germline lookup yields CDR1 MDHEN and CDR2 SYDVKM. The J segment lost 0 bases and the V segment lost 7 bases, leaving 5 bases of the junction unmatched. CDR3 in DNA: TGTGCCAGCACCCCGGGACAGTTGAACACTGAAGCTTTCTTT. This codes for CASTPGQLNTEAFF.

This clonotype showed up just a few times. The chain carries TRBV2 and TRBJ2-4; D may be TRBD1 (6 bases). Germline assignment: CDR1 SNHLY and CDR2 FYNNEI. The V and J ends lost 3 bases and 0 bases respectively, with 12 bases between them. CDR3 size: 16 residues. The CDR3 loop is CASSDQQGIAKNIQYF. In DNA form, the CDR3 reads TGTGCCAGCAGTGACCAGCAGGGGATAGCCAAAAACATTCAGTACTTC.

This clonotype showed up many times. J is TRBJ2-3 and V is TRBV12-3 or TRBV12-4; 7 bases are shared with TRBD2. The V segment lost 2 bases and the J segment 5 bases; nucleotides outside the gene matches: 7. The CDR3 is 15 amino acids. The CDR3 loop is CASSLNIGGGDTQYF. CDR3 coding DNA: TGTGCCAGCAGTTTAAACATAGGCGGGGGAGATACGCAGTATTTT.

There are a few counts of this clonotype. This chain's CDR3 is CASSSNNSPLHF. The CDR3 bases are TGTGCCAGCAGCTCGAATAATTCACCCCTCCACTTT. The chain joins TRBV7-6 to TRBJ1-6; no definite D call. V gave up 4 bases and J gave up 5 bases, with 3 bases separating them. This CDR3 comprises 12 residues. Germline CDR1 SGHVS, CDR2 FNYEAQ.

The V call is TRBV29-1, the J call TRBJ1-3; D gene uncertain. The V gene lost 5 bases and the J gene lost 0 bases, with 17 bases spanning the gap. CDR3 size: 16 residues. Germline V gene lookup returns CDR1 SQVTM and CDR2 ANQGSEA. The CDR3 DNA is TGCAGCGTTATGCATCATGGGTACAGCTCTGGAAACACCATATATTTT. Translation: CSVMHHGYSSGNTIYF. Variable domain in full (rest from reference TRBV29-1 and TRBJ1-3): SAVISQKPSRDICQRGTSLTIQCQVDSQVTMMFWYRQQPGQSLTLIATANQGSEATYESGFVIDKFPISRPNLTFSTLTVSNMSPEDSSIYLCSVMHHGYSSGNTIYFGEGSWLTVV.

The table lists this clonotype with a few counts. The chain joins TRBV7-8 to TRBJ1-4, with D perhaps matching TRBD1 (6 bases). V was shortened by 5 bases and J by 4 bases, with 14 bases between the two germline ends. Germline V lookup: CDR1 SGHVS, CDR2 FQNEAQ. The CDR3 length is 15 residues. Written as DNA, the CDR3 is TGTGCCAGCAGCCCACGGACAGCGTATAATGAAAAACTGTTTTTT. Protein: CASSPRTAYNEKLFF.

Worth noting for this clonotype: A junction end diverges from the germline sequence, so it may reflect a read error. The chain uses TRBV5-1 and TRBJ1-1, with D perhaps matching TRBD1 (5 bases). Germline CDR1 and CDR2: SGHRS and YFSETQ. The CDR3 covers 13 residues. CDR3 sequence reads: CSSGQGLGTEAFF. Here the CDR3 DNA reads TGCTCCAGCGGGCAGGGTTTGGGCACTGAAGCTTTCTTT.

This clonotype was observed a handful of times. This sequence joins TRBV10-2 and TRBJ2-7; TRBD2 agrees at 8 bases. The CDR3 length is 18 residues. Germline-derived CDR1 and CDR2 are WSHSY and SAAADI. V gave up 0 bases and J gave up 0 bases; unmatched junction bases: 10. CDR3 sequence (DNA): TGCGCCAGCAGTGAGTCAGGTGCGGGAGGTAGGGCCTCCTACGAGCAGTACTTC. Its protein is CASSESGAGGRASYEQYF.

To note about this clonotype: One end of the junction varies from germline; a read error may be responsible. The CDR3 sequence: CTSSRSGDEQYF. Written as DNA, the CDR3 is TGTACCAGCAGCCGCTCGGGGGACGAGCAGTACTTC. The chain carries TRBV27 and TRBJ2-7, with D possibly TRBD2 on 6 matching bases. This CDR3 contains 12 residues. CDR1 and CDR2 (germline): MNHEY, SMNVEV (reference sequence).